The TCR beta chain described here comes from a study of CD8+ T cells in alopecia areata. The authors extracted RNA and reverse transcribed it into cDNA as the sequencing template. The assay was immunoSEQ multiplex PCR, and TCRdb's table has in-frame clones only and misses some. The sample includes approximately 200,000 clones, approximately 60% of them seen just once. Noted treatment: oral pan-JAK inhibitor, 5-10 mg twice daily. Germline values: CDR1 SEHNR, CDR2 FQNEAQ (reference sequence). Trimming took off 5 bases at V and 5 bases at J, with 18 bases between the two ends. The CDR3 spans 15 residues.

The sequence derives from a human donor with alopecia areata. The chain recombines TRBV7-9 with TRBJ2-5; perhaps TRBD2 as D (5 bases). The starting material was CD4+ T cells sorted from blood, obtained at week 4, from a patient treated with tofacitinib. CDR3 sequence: CASSRDGRAGETQYF. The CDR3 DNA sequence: TGTGCCAGCAGCCGGGATGGGAGAGCCGGGGAGACCCAGTACTTC.